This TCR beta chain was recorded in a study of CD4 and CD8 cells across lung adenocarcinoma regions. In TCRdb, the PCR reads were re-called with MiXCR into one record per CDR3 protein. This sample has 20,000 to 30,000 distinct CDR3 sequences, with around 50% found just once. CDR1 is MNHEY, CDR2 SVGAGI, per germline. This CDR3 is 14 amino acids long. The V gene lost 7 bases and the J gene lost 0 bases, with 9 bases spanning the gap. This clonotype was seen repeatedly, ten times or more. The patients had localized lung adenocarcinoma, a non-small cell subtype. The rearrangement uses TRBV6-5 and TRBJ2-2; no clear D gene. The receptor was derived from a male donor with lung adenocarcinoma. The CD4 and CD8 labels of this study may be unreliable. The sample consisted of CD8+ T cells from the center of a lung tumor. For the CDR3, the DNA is TGTGCCAGCAAAAGGGATACGAACACCGGGGAGCTGTTTTTT. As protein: CASKRDTNTGELFF.